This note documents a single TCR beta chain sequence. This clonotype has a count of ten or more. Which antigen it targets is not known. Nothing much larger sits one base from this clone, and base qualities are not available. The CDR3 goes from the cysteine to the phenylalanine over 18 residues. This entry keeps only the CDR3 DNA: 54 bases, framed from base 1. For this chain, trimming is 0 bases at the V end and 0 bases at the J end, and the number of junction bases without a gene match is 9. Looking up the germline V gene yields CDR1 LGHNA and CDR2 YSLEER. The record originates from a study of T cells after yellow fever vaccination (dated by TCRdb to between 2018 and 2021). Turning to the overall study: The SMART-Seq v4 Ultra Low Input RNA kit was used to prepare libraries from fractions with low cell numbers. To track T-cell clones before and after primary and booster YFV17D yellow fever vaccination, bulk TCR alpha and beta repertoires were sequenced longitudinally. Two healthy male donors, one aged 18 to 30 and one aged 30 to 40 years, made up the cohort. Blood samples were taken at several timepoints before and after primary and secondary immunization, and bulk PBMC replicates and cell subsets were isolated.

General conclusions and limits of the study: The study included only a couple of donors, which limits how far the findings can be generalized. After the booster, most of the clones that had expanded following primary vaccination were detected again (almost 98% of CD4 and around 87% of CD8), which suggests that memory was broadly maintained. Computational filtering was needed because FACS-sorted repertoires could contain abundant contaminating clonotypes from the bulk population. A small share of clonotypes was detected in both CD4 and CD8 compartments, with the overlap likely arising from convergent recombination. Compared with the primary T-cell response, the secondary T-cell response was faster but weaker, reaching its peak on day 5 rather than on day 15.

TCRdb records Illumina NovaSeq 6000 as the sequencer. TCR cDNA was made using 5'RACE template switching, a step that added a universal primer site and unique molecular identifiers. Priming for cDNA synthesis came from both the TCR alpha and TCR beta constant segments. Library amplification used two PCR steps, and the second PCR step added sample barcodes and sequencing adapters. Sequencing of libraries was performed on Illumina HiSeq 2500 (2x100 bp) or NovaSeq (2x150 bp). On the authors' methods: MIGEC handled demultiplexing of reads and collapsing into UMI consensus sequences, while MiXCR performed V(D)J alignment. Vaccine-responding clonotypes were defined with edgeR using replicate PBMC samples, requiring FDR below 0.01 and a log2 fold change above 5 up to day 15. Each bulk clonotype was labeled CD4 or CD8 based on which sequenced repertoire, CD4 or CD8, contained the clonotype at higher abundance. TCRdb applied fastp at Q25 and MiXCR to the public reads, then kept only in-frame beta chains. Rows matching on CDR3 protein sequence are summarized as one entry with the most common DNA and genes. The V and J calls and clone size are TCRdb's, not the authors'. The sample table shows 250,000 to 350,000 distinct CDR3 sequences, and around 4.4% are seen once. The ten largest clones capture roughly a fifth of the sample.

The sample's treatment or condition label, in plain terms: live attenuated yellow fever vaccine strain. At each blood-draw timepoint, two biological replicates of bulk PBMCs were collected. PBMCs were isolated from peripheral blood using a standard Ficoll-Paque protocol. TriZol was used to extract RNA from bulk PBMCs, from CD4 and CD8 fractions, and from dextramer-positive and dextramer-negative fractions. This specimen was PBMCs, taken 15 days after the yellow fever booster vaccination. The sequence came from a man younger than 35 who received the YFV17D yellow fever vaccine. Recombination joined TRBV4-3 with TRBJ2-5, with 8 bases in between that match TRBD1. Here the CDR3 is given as CASSQDLPSTGDQETQYF. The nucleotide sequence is TGCGCCAGCAGCCAAGATCTCCCCTCGACAGGGGACCAAGAGACCCAGTACTTC.